This T cell receptor (beta chain) originates from a study of cytomegalovirus exposure and HLA in healthy donors. About this clone itself: As yet, its antigen is unknown.

General study findings and limits: Among the CMV-associated chains, a few were confirmed in vitro as specific for CMV antigens. A later analysis reported that several of the most significant clusters appeared to be linked to common viral pathogens, among them Epstein-Barr virus. Later work found most CMV-associated TCR beta chains apparently HLA-restricted.

The PCR contained 60 Vbeta and 13 Jbeta primers. The method was immunoSEQ multiplex PCR; TCRdb's version includes in-frame clones alone and lacks a portion of them. The sample has some 200,000 clones; roughly three quarters are singletons. The receptor was isolated from a woman in her forties or fifties in good health and CMV-seronegative. The sample taken for sequencing was PBMCs.

The CDR3: CASSQGGDRANGRAFF. The CDR3 nucleotides read TGCGCCAGCAGCCAAGGTGGGGACAGGGCGAACGGGCGGGCTTTCTTT. This chain uses TRBV4-3 with TRBJ1-1, with 9 positions matching TRBD1. V lost 1 base to trimming and J lost 11 bases; unmatched junction nucleotides: 14. CDR3 length: 16 amino acids. Germline CDR1 reads LGHNA; CDR2 reads YSLEER.